These 10 T cell receptor beta chains were sequenced from one sample in a study of shared clonotypes between healthy human individuals. Some clones are missing from TCRdb's copy, which holds only in-frame ones; the method was immunoSEQ multiplex PCR. The data contain around 2,000,000 clones, roughly 95% of them singletons. Naivety among CD8 cells was defined by CD45RO negativity and positive CCR7 selection, thereby excluding terminally differentiated effector memory CD45RA+ cells. Sequencing was performed on naive CD8+ T cells sorted from blood. Receptor source: a man aged 18 to 30 in good health.

This rearrangement joins TRBV28 to TRBJ1-5; D remains ambiguous. The CDR3 is 14 amino acids. The V gene's germline CDR1 is MDHEN and CDR2 SYDVKM. The V end was cut by 6 bases, the J end by 4 bases, with 13 bases between. The DNA for the CDR3 is TGTGCCAGCAGCCCCGGTTGGGGTAATCAGCCCCAGCATTTT. Its translation: CASSPGWGNQPQHF.

In regard to this clone: Other DNA sequences in this specimen translate into the identical CDR3. The CDR3 here is CASSLGRNYEQYF. The CDR3 coding sequence is TGCGCCAGCAGCTTGGGTAGAAACTACGAGCAGTACTTC. The chain recombines TRBV5-1 with TRBJ2-7; the D is unclear. V gave up 0 bases and J gave up 3 bases, with 7 bases separating them. The CDR3 is 13 amino acids. Germline V gives CDR1 SGHRS, CDR2 YFSETQ.

The gene calls are TRBV29-1 and TRBJ2-1, with 8 bases matching TRBD1. The CDR3 runs 13 residues. V lost 3 bases, J lost 4 bases, and 2 bases stayed unmatched. The germline V gene has CDR1 SQVTM and CDR2 ANQGSEA. In DNA, the CDR3 is TGCAGCGTTGACTACAGGGGGTACAATGAGCAGTTCTTC. Amino acids: CSVDYRGYNEQFF.

This chain links TRBV19 with TRBJ2-7; D might be TRBD1 or TRBD2, each matching 5 bases. Trimming cost V 7 bases and J 6 bases, with 22 bases left between them. This CDR3 comprises 15 residues. Germline-derived CDR1 and CDR2 are LNHDA and SQIVND (reference sequence). CDR3 coding DNA: TGTGCCAGTAAAACCTCAGGGACCTCACCTCTCGAGCAGTACTTC. It yields the protein CASKTSGTSPLEQYF. The full variable domain, with the rest looked up from reference TRBV19 and TRBJ2-7, is DGGITQSPKYLFRKEGQNVTLSCEQNLNHDAMYWYRQDPGQGLRLIYYSQIVNDFQKGDIAEGYSVSREKKESFPLTVTSAQKNPTAFYLCASKTSGTSPLEQYFGPGTRLTVT.

V gene TRBV15 combines with J gene TRBJ2-7, with 9 bases matching TRBD1. The CDR3 is made up of 14 amino acids. Germline V lookup: CDR1 LNHNV, CDR2 YYDKDF (reference sequence). V lost 9 bases, J lost 3 bases, and 9 bases stayed unmatched. CDR3 sequence (DNA): TGTGCCACTAGGCCGGGACAGGGAAACTACGAGCAGTACTTC. Translation gives CATRPGQGNYEQYF. Using reference TRBV15 and TRBJ2-7 for the parts outside the CDR3, the full variable domain is DAMVIQNPRYQVTQFGKPVTLSCSQTLNHNVMYWYQQKSSQAPKLLFHYYDKDFNNEADTPDNFQSRRPNTSFCFLDIRSPGLGDTAMYLCATRPGQGNYEQYFGPGTRLTVT.

J is TRBJ1-5 and V is TRBV14; D is ambiguous. The CDR3 is 15 amino acids. Trimming removed 4 bases at V and 5 bases at J, with 15 bases between. Germline V lookup: CDR1 SGHDN, CDR2 FVKESK. The CDR3 DNA reads TGTGCCAGCAGCCGCCCAAGGGCGAGGGATCAGCCCCAGCATTTT. Residues: CASSRPRARDQPQHF. Using reference TRBV14 and TRBJ1-5 for the parts outside the CDR3, the full variable domain is EAGVTQFPSHSVIEKGQTVTLRCDPISGHDNLYWYRRVMGKEIKFLLHFVKESKQDESGMPNNRFLAERTGGTYSTLKVQPAELEDSGVYFCASSRPRARDQPQHFGDGTRLSIL.

This clone was observed a handful of times. Other DNA sequences of this sample code for an identical CDR3. The rearrangement links TRBV5-1 to TRBJ2-7; 7 bases are shared with TRBD2. CDR3 size: 13 residues. CDR1 is SGHRS and CDR2 is YFSETQ in the germline V gene. With V trimmed by 0 bases and J by 3 bases, 0 bases remained unmatched. CDR3 amino acids: CASSLVAGYEQYF. The CDR3 DNA sequence: TGCGCCAGCAGCTTGGTAGCGGGCTACGAGCAGTACTTC.

The V gene is TRBV7-8, the J gene TRBJ1-1; D is undetermined. Per the germline V gene, CDR1 is SGHVS and CDR2 is FQNEAQ. This CDR3 spans 13 amino acids. The V end lost 0 bases, the J end lost 7 bases, and 9 bases lay between the germline ends. The CDR3 is CASSLASGIEAFF. For the CDR3, the DNA is TGTGCCAGCAGCTTAGCTTCGGGTATTGAAGCTTTCTTT.

The rearrangement uses TRBV27 and TRBJ2-2; D is unclear. The CDR3 is 13 residues long. V dropped 2 bases and J dropped 5 bases, with 6 bases sitting between them. The V gene's germline CDR1 is MNHEY and CDR2 SMNVEV (reference sequence). DNA for the CDR3: TGTGCCAGCAGTTTAGTAGTTACCGGGGAGCTGTTTTTT. Translating gives CASSLVVTGELFF.

The chain has TRBV15 and TRBJ1-3, with 11 positions matching TRBD1. Germline V gene data show CDR1 as LNHNV and CDR2 as YYDKDF (reference sequence). J gave up 4 bases and V 5 bases, and 7 bases lay outside the gene matches. The CDR3 consists of 16 residues. CDR3 nucleotide sequence: TGTGCCACCAGCCTGGGGACAGGGGGAAGCGGAAACACCATATATTTT. Amino acids: CATSLGTGGSGNTIYF.